This T cell receptor (beta chain) emerged from a study of T cell responses to AZD1222 COVID-19 vaccine. This CDR3 comprises 14 residues. Looked up from germline, CDR1 is MNHEY and CDR2 is SVGAGI. Trimming took 7 bases from V and 0 from J, leaving 13 bases between them. Libraries were prepared by immunoSEQ multiplex PCR; TCRdb keeps only in-frame clonotypes and omits some of them. The sample has 150,000 to 200,000 clones; approximately 94% are singletons. As regards this clone: What it recognizes is unknown.

Broader study findings: Increased Spike-specific TCR breadth and depth were observed after two AZD1222 doses.

The sequence was obtained from an adult who received the AZD1222 COVID-19 vaccine. This specimen consisted of peripheral blood, obtained 28 days after the second AZD1222 dose. The chain is built from TRBV6-5 and TRBJ2-7; possible D gene TRBD1, 6 bases. This CDR3 is CASNRQADSYEQYF. CDR3 DNA: TGTGCCAGCAACCGACAGGCTGACTCCTACGAGCAGTACTTC.